Below, 2 T cell receptor beta chains from the same sample are listed, as sequenced in a study of blood T cell repertoires in COVID-19. Sequencing was performed with immunoSEQ multiplex PCR; in TCRdb, only in-frame clones are kept and a portion is missing. The sample has about 320,000 clones, more than 70% seen once. The specimen sequenced was peripheral blood. These receptors all come from a woman between 45 and 60 years old with acute or convalescent COVID-19.

The chain joins TRBV7-2 to TRBJ2-7; possible D gene TRBD2, 6 bases. This CDR3 contains 13 residues. Deletions cut 6 bases from V and 6 bases from J, with 15 bases between. The germline V gene encodes CDR1 SGHTA and CDR2 FQGNSA. CDR3 sequence: CASRFRDFPEQYF. The CDR3 bases are TGTGCCAGCAGATTCCGGGACTTTCCCGAGCAGTACTTC.

The CDR3 reads CATSDPPGQGAGGYTF. For the CDR3, the DNA is TGTGCCACCAGTGACCCCCCGGGACAGGGGGCCGGTGGCTACACCTTC. The chain is built from TRBV24-1 and TRBJ1-2, with 12 bases aligning to TRBD1. Trimming removed 4 bases from V and 7 bases from J; junction bases left unmatched: 9. Germline CDR1 is KGHDR and CDR2 is SFDVKD. The CDR3 contains 16 residues.